The present entry profiles one T cell receptor (beta chain) with its context. Its antigen is unknown. The entry originates in a study of Ad26.COV2.S vaccination and SARS-CoV-2 variants. In the study overall: By the intramuscular route, Ad26.COV2.S was given once, or twice 56 days apart. Points from the study as a whole: Vaccine and placebo recipients had similar non-spike TCR breadth.

Method: immunoSEQ multiplex PCR; TCRdb's copy keeps in-frame clones and lacks some. This table holds more than 400,000 clones, 92% found once. The CDR3 loop spans 18 amino acids. From germline, CDR1 is MNHEY and CDR2 SMNVEV (reference sequence). Trimming shortened V by 6 bases and J by 4 bases, and 22 bases separated the two germline ends. Treatment in this sample: around 19 received Ad26.COV2.S at low or high dose, single or two shots; 5 received placebo; per-sample allocation not given. Vaccine and placebo recipients were sampled on day 63 after the first injection. Boston supplied an adult donor aged 18-55 years.

J is TRBJ1-6 and V is TRBV27; D is perhaps TRBD1 (5 bases). This clonotype was obtained from a person aged 18-60 years who received the Ad26.COV2.S COVID-19 vaccine or a placebo. The sequenced sample was peripheral blood, obtained in a trial of Ad26.COV2.S vaccine versus placebo. This CDR3 is CASSLGGTPDFYNSPLHF. The CDR3 nucleotides read TGTGCCAGCAGCTTGGGGGGTACGCCTGATTTTTATAATTCACCCCTCCACTTT.